Following are 21 T cell receptor beta chains from one sample sequenced in a study of T cells in narcolepsy. TCRdb's copy holds only in-frame clones and misses some; the assay was immunoSEQ multiplex PCR. Of about 24,000 clones listed, just over 60% are singletons. Input material: memory (CD45RA-) CD4+ T cells from blood. Every receptor here comes from a human donor in good health.

This clone was counted a single time. This CDR3 is CASHPPGSGYGYTF. The DNA for the CDR3 is TGTGCCAGCCATCCCCCAGGTTCGGGCTATGGCTACACCTTC. The chain recombines TRBV2 with TRBJ1-2; D uncertain. Between the trimmed V and J ends, which lost 8 bases and 4 bases, there was a span of 17 bases. The CDR3 contains 14 residues. Germline CDR1 is SNHLY and CDR2 is FYNNEI.

The V and J genes are TRBV29-1 and TRBJ2-5; 7 positions agree with TRBD2. The CDR3 sequence is 14 residues long. Trimming cost V 5 bases and J 4 bases; bases outside gene matches: 10. Germline V gene lookup returns CDR1 SQVTM and CDR2 ANQGSEA. CDR3 bases: TGCAGCGTTAGTCTAGGGTCTAGCGGAGAGACCCAGTACTTC. It encodes CSVSLGSSGETQYF. The full variable domain, its missing parts supplied by reference TRBV29-1 and TRBJ2-5, is SAVISQKPSRDICQRGTSLTIQCQVDSQVTMMFWYRQQPGQSLTLIATANQGSEATYESGFVIDKFPISRPNLTFSTLTVSNMSPEDSSIYLCSVSLGSSGETQYFGPGTRLLVL.

The gene calls are TRBV1 and TRBJ1-2; the table assigns TRBD1, which was not confirmed against the DNA. TRBV1 is listed as a pseudogene. This CDR3 comprises 14 residues. CDR3: CTSSQDGQGNGYTF. The CDR3 region has the DNA TGCACCAGCAGCCAAGATGGACAGGGCAATGGCTACACCTTC.

The table lists this clone with a few counts. This chain joins TRBV5-1 and TRBJ2-3; D perhaps matches TRBD1 (5 bases). The V gene lost 0 bases and the J gene lost 2 bases, with 13 bases spanning the gap. The CDR3 covers 16 residues. The V gene's germline CDR1 is SGHRS and CDR2 YFSETQ. The CDR3 sequence: CASSLGSTAITDTQYF. CDR3 nucleotide sequence: TGCGCCAGCAGCTTGGGATCGACAGCGATCACAGATACGCAGTATTTT.

This clone was detected a few times. The sample has other DNA sequences that encode this CDR3 too. This chain links TRBV21-1 with TRBJ2-6. TRBV21-1 is flagged as a pseudogene. There are 17 residues in the CDR3. CDR3: CASSTWDGHSGANVLTF. The CDR3 nucleotides are TGTGCCAGCAGCACCTGGGACGGTCACTCTGGGGCCAACGTCCTGACTTTC.

In this sample, this clone turned up once. The chain combines TRBV5-5 with TRBJ2-5; 9 nucleotides agree with TRBD2. J was trimmed by 1 base and V by 3 bases; bases with no gene match: 4. CDR1 and CDR2 (germline): SGHKS, YYEKEE (reference sequence). This CDR3 has 15 residues. CDR3 in DNA: TGTGCCAGCAGCTCGTTTAGCGGGAGCCAAGAGACCCAGTACTTC. Encoded protein: CASSSFSGSQETQYF.

This clone is a singleton in its sample. The CDR3 protein is CASSLAGQGRDTIYF. Here the CDR3 DNA reads TGTGCCAGCAGCTTGGCGGGACAGGGAAGAGACACCATATATTTT. The gene calls are TRBV5-6 and TRBJ1-3, with 9 bases fitting TRBD1. V lost 0 bases to trimming and J lost 8 bases; unmatched junction nucleotides: 6. The CDR3 runs 15 residues. Germline V gene sequence: CDR1 SGHDT, CDR2 YYEEEE.

The chain carries TRBV29-1 and TRBJ1-2, with D hard to call. This CDR3 comprises 14 residues. V lost 5 bases and J lost 0, with 13 bases in between. CDR1 and CDR2 from the germline V gene are SQVTM and ANQGSEA. CDR3 sequence: CSVSGASANYGYTF. In DNA form, the CDR3 reads TGCAGCGTTAGCGGAGCTTCGGCTAACTATGGCTACACCTTC.

This chain uses TRBV5-1 with TRBJ2-7; 9 bases are shared with TRBD1. This CDR3 is 14 amino acids long. Per the germline V gene, CDR1 is SGHRS and CDR2 is YFSETQ. The V gene end was trimmed by 6 bases and the J gene end by 6 bases; junction bases not matched to a gene: 10. The CDR3 nucleotides are TGCGCCAGCAACGGGGGGACAGGGAGGGCCGAGCAGTACTTC. Translated, it gives CASNGGTGRAEQYF.

In this sample, this clone turned up once. The CDR3 nucleotides read TGCGCCAGCCTTAGCTTTCCCGGGAGGAAGAGGGATAATGAGCAGTTCTTC. This sequence encodes CASLSFPGRKRDNEQFF. This sequence joins TRBV5-1 and TRBJ2-1; 7 nucleotides align to TRBD2. Germline trimming cut 7 bases from V and 7 bases from J; bases unmatched to any gene: 20. Germline V CDR1 and CDR2: SGHRS, YFSETQ. This CDR3 spans 17 amino acids.

This chain joins TRBV6-5 and TRBJ2-1; D is uncertain. Germline V lookup: CDR1 MNHEY, CDR2 SVGAGI. V was pared by 5 bases and J by 7 bases, with 15 bases between. This CDR3 spans 14 amino acids. DNA for the CDR3: TGTGCCAGCAGTGAAGTCCCTCGAGTAAATGAGCAGTTCTTC. Protein product: CASSEVPRVNEQFF.

The V and J genes are TRBV2 and TRBJ2-2, with D perhaps matching TRBD1 (6 bases). The V end was cut by 5 bases, the J end by 5 bases, with 12 bases between. The CDR3 runs to 14 residues. Germline CDR1 and CDR2: SNHLY and FYNNEI. The CDR3 reads CASSLNRVTGELFF. The CDR3 DNA is TGTGCCAGCAGTCTCAACAGGGTTACCGGGGAGCTGTTTTTT.

The chain is built from TRBV7-2 and TRBJ2-1; D gene ambiguous. The CDR3 contains 15 residues. CDR1 SGHTA and CDR2 FQGNSA come from the germline V gene. Trimming pared 5 bases from V and 9 bases from J, leaving 20 bases between. This CDR3 is CASSLGTGRASEQFF. CDR3 in DNA: TGTGCCAGCAGCCTTGGAACTGGAAGGGCCAGTGAGCAGTTCTTC.

V usage is TRBV21-1 and J usage is TRBJ1-2. TRBV21-1 is a pseudogene segment. CDR3 length: 10 residues. The CDR3 spells CASNDGGYTF. The CDR3 DNA sequence: TGTGCCAGCAATGATGGTGGCTACACCTTC.

The CDR3 DNA is TGTGCCAGCAGTGACAGGGCTCGTTTCTACACCTTC. It yields the protein CASSDRARFYTF. The rearrangement joins TRBV6-1 to TRBJ1-2; D may be TRBD1 (5 bases). Germline CDR1 reads MNHNS; CDR2 reads SASEGT. The ends were cut back, 3 bases at V and 10 bases at J, with 12 bases in the middle. The CDR3 contains 12 residues.

The genes are TRBV7-2 and TRBJ2-3, with 7 bases aligning to TRBD1. V trimming: 4 bases; J trimming: 8 bases; junction bases outside the gene matches: 3. CDR1 and CDR2 (germline): SGHTA, FQGNSA. The CDR3 has 12 residues. In DNA form, the CDR3 reads TGTGCCAGCAGCTGGGGACAGTCTACGCAGTATTTT. It codes for CASSWGQSTQYF.

The V gene is TRBV5-1, the J gene TRBJ2-7; D gene uncertain. Deletions cut 5 bases from V and 2 bases from J, with 11 bases between. The CDR3 is 13 residues long. Per the germline V gene, CDR1 is SGHRS and CDR2 is YFSETQ. The CDR3 sequence: CASRRPATYEQYF. The CDR3 coding sequence is TGCGCCAGCAGGAGGCCTGCTACCTACGAGCAGTACTTC.

The chain recombines TRBV7-8 with TRBJ2-5; D is possibly TRBD1 or TRBD2 (5 bases each). The end of the DNA aligns better with TRBJ2-7, so the J call may be wrong. The CDR3 has 14 residues. In germline, CDR1 is SGHVS, CDR2 FQNEAQ. CDR3 sequence reads: CASSLERGHYEQYF. In DNA form, the CDR3 reads TGTGCCAGCAGCTTAGAACGGGGCCACTACGAGCAGTACTTC.

This chain joins TRBV27 and TRBJ1-4, with 8 positions matching TRBD1. The CDR3 spans 14 residues. Trimming cost V 6 bases and J 8 bases; bases outside gene matches: 8. Germline CDR1 MNHEY, CDR2 SMNVEV (reference sequence). CDR3 nucleotide sequence: TGTGCCAGCAGCCGGCTGGCAGGGGGCGAAAAACTGTTTTTT. It yields the protein CASSRLAGGEKLFF.

V and J are TRBV7-9 and TRBJ1-4; D is uncertain. V gave up 1 base and J gave up 7 bases, with 10 bases separating them. CDR3 length: 14 amino acids. Germline CDR1 SEHNR, CDR2 FQNEAQ (reference sequence). CDR3 DNA sequence: TGTGCCAGCAGCTTAGGAGTCGAGGGTGAAAAACTGTTTTTT. Its translation is CASSLGVEGEKLFF.

This clone was seen more than once but under ten times. A far more abundant clone sits one base away, making this likely a read error. The gene calls are TRBV6-5 and TRBJ1-5; the D is unclear. The CDR3 extends over 14 amino acids. Germline V CDR1 and CDR2: MNHEY, SVGAGI. CDR3 region: CAISELSSRQPQHF. CDR3 DNA sequence: TGTGCCATCAGTGAACTAAGTTCTCGACAGCCCCAGCATTTT.